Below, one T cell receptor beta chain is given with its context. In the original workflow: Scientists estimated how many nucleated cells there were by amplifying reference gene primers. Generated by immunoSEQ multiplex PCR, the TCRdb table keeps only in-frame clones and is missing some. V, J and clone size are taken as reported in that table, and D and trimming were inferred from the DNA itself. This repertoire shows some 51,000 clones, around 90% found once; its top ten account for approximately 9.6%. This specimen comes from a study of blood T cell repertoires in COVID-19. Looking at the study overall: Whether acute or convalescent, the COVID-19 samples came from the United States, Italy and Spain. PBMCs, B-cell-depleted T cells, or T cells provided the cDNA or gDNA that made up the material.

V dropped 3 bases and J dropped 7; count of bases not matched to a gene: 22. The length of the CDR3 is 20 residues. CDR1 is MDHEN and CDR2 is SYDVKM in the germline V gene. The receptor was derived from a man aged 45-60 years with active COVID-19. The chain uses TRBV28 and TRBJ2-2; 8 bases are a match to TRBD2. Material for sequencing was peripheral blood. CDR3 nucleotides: TGTGCCAGCAGTTTTTCTCCGACCTACCTAGCGGGTCTGGCCCTCGGGGAGCTGTTTTTT. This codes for CASSFSPTYLAGLALGELFF.